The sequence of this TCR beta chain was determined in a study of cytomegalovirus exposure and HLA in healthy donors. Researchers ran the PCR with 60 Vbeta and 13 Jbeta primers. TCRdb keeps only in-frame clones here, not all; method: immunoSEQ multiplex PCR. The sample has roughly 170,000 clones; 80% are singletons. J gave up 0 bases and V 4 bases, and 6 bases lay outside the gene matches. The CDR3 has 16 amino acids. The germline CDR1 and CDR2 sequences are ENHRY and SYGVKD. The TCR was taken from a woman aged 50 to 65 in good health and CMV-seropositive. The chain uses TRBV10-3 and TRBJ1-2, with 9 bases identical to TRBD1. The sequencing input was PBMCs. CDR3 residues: CAISAKDRGTNYGYTF. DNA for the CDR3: TGTGCCATCAGTGCTAAAGACAGGGGGACTAACTATGGCTACACCTTC.